A single sample is the source of the 12 T cell receptor beta chains below, sequenced in a study of cytomegalovirus exposure and HLA in healthy donors. PCR used 60 Vbeta primers and 13 Jbeta primers. TCRdb's copy holds only in-frame clones and misses some; the assay was immunoSEQ multiplex PCR. The table lists some 190,000 clones, 65% to 85% of them singletons. Sequencing was performed on PBMCs. These receptors were obtained from a man between 18 and 29 years old in good health and CMV-seronegative.

A single count supports this clone. The chain employs TRBV2 and TRBJ2-7; 8 nucleotides line up with TRBD1. The CDR3 is 15 residues long. The ends lost 6 bases at V and 3 bases at J; junction bases unmatched: 10. Germline loops: CDR1 SNHLY, CDR2 FYNNEI. CDR3 sequence: CASRPSRGRGYEQYF. The CDR3 region has the DNA TGTGCCAGCAGACCAAGCAGGGGGCGGGGCTACGAGCAGTACTTC. Drawing the rest from reference TRBV2 and TRBJ2-7, the complete variable domain is EPEVTQTPSHQVTQMGQEVILRCVPISNHLYFYWYRQILGQKVEFLVSFYNNEISEKSEIFDDQFSVERPDGSNFTLKIRSTKLEDSAMYFCASRPSRGRGYEQYFGPGTRLTVT.

The J gene is TRBJ1-3, the V gene TRBV19, with D perhaps TRBD1 (5 bases). V gave up 7 bases and J gave up 0 bases, with 16 bases separating them. Germline V gene sequence: CDR1 LNHDA, CDR2 SQIVND (reference sequence). This CDR3 region has 16 residues. CDR3 nucleotides: TGTGCCAGTAAGTTTGGGGCCAGTGACTCTGGAAACACCATATATTTT. Amino acids: CASKFGASDSGNTIYF.

The sample holds one count of this clone. The rearrangement links TRBV6-4 to TRBJ2-7; no firm D call. The CDR3 covers 17 residues. V was shortened by 1 base and J by 0 bases, with 16 bases between the two germline ends. CDR1 and CDR2 from the germline V gene are MRHNA and SNTAGT. The CDR3 sequence is CASSDLSPVIDSYEQYF. In DNA form, the CDR3 reads TGTGCCAGCAGTGACTTGAGCCCTGTGATCGACTCCTACGAGCAGTACTTC.

In this sample, this clone turned up once. The chain joins TRBV21-1 to TRBJ2-7; TRBD2, the D gene given by the table, was not confirmed from the DNA. TRBV21-1 corresponds to a pseudogene. The CDR3 spans 15 residues. DNA for the CDR3: TGTGCCAGCAGATCGACTAGCGGGGGTGCCTACGAGCAGTACTTC. The encoded protein is CASRSTSGGAYEQYF.

The J gene is TRBJ2-7, the V gene TRBV4-1, with 9 bases matching TRBD1. The ends lost 5 bases at V and 0 bases at J; junction bases unmatched: 5. The CDR3 spans 15 residues. Germline values: CDR1 MGHRA, CDR2 YSYEKL. CDR3 coding DNA: TGCGCCAGCAGCGGGGGACAGGGAAGCTCCTACGAGCAGTACTTC. Translated, it gives CASSGGQGSSYEQYF.

V is TRBV5-1 and J is TRBJ1-2; TRBD1 aligns across 7 bases. Germline CDR1 is SGHRS and CDR2 is YFSETQ. V lost 4 bases and J lost 4; bases outside the gene matches: 13. The CDR3 covers 16 residues. The CDR3 is CASSIDRARGLYGYTF. The CDR3 DNA reads TGCGCCAGCAGCATCGACAGGGCTAGGGGTCTCTATGGCTACACCTTC.

The chain is built from TRBV25-1 and TRBJ2-1; 7 bases match TRBD1. Germline V CDR1 and CDR2: MGHDK, SYGVNS. Trimming cost V 11 bases and J 7 bases; bases outside gene matches: 8. The CDR3 is 12 residues long. The CDR3 bases are TGTGCCGGGCCCCACAGGGGAAATGAGCAGTTCTTC. Its translation: CAGPHRGNEQFF.

V is TRBV5-4 and J is TRBJ2-7; D uncertain. Germline CDR1 reads SGHNT; CDR2 reads YYREEE (reference sequence). This CDR3 region has 14 residues. Trimming removed 0 bases from V and 1 base from J, with 8 bases in between. CDR3 in DNA: TGTGCCAGCAGCTTGGGCGACACATCCTACGAGCAGTACTTC. It specifies CASSLGDTSYEQYF.

This chain links TRBV5-4 with TRBJ2-2, with TRBD2 matching 10 bases. CDR1 is SGHNT, CDR2 YYREEE, per germline (reference sequence). With 6 bases clipped from V and 0 bases from J, the junction kept 11 bases outside the gene matches. The CDR3 extends over 18 amino acids. In DNA, the CDR3 is TGTGCCAGCACCCGGGTGTTTCTAGCGGGGGCGAACACCGGGGAGCTGTTTTTT. Protein product: CASTRVFLAGANTGELFF. Full variable domain (outside the CDR3, taken from reference TRBV5-4 and TRBJ2-2): ETGVTQSPTHLIKTRGQQVTLRCSSQSGHNTVSWYQQALGQGPQFIFQYYREEENGRGNFPPRFSGLQFPNYSSELNVNALELDDSALYLCASTRVFLAGANTGELFFGEGSRLTVL.

The chain links TRBV27 to TRBJ1-1, with unresolved D. In germline, CDR1 is MNHEY, CDR2 SMNVEV (reference sequence). This CDR3 is 14 amino acids long. Between the trimmed V and J ends, which lost 1 base and 6 bases, there was a span of 12 bases. CDR3 nucleotides: TGTGCCAGCAGTTTATTGGCGGATGGTGCTGAAGCTTTCTTT. Its translation is CASSLLADGAEAFF.

The count of this clone is one. This chain uses TRBV28 with TRBJ2-2, with TRBD2 matching over 7 bases. The CDR3 is made up of 14 amino acids. Germline-derived CDR1 and CDR2 are MDHEN and SYDVKM. The V and J ends lost 11 bases and 3 bases, in that order; junction bases with no gene match: 9. In DNA, the CDR3 is TGTGCCGGGATGGGGGGGGTGGACACCGGGGAGCTGTTTTTT. This encodes CAGMGGVDTGELFF.

V is TRBV7-9 and J is TRBJ1-1; 7 nucleotides line up with TRBD1. With 6 bases clipped from V and 1 base from J, the junction kept 2 bases outside the gene matches. The germline V gene has CDR1 SEHNR and CDR2 FQNEAQ (reference sequence). The CDR3 runs 13 residues. CDR3 DNA: TGTGCCAGCAGGTACAGGGGGAACACTGAAGCTTTCTTT. Its protein product is CASRYRGNTEAFF.